The rows below give T cell receptor beta chains drawn from one sample of a study of shared clonotypes between healthy human individuals. Repertoires were generated with immunoSEQ multiplex PCR, while TCRdb's copy carries only in-frame clones and drops some. The sample gives over a million clones, roughly 80% of which show up once; 1.4% is in the top ten. The sequencing input was memory CD4+ T cells sorted from blood. The source of these receptors is a man between 18 and 29 years old in good health. CDR3s include the opening cysteine and the closing phenylalanine or tryptophan. A D gene is named only where the DNA matches it firmly. Clone size, where shown, is once, few, many, or a class for clones that have expanded.

CDR3 protein: CARRQLSSYNEQFF
CDR3 DNA: TGTGCCAGGAGACAGCTTAGCTCCTACAATGAGCAGTTCTTC
V gene: TRBV2
D gene: NA
J gene: TRBJ2-1
clone size: NA

CDR3 protein: CASSFQLGGGSNEKLFF
CDR3 DNA: TGTGCCAGTAGTTTCCAACTGGGCGGAGGGTCTAATGAAAAACTGTTTTTT
V gene: TRBV19
D gene: NA
J gene: TRBJ1-4
clone size: NA

CDR3 protein: CASSISGGGRYGYTF
CDR3 DNA: TGTGCCAGTAGTATTTCTGGCGGTGGTAGATATGGCTACACCTTC
V gene: TRBV19
D gene: NA
J gene: TRBJ1-2
clone size: NA

CDR3 protein: CASSETGTNYGYTF
CDR3 DNA: TGTGCCAGCAGTGAGACAGGGACCAACTATGGCTACACCTTC
V gene: TRBV28
D gene: TRBD1
J gene: TRBJ1-2
clone size: NA

CDR3 protein: CASSYSTVPGGEQYF
CDR3 DNA: TGTGCCAGCAGTTACTCGACGGTCCCAGGAGGCGAGCAGTACTTC
V gene: TRBV6-5
D gene: NA
J gene: TRBJ2-7
clone size: NA

CDR3 protein: CASSSRGLADYEQYF
CDR3 DNA: TGCGCCAGCAGCTCTCGGGGACTAGCGGACTACGAGCAGTACTTC
V gene: TRBV5-1
D gene: TRBD2
J gene: TRBJ2-7
clone size: many

CDR3 protein: CASSLGGVTQYF
CDR3 DNA: TGTGCCAGCAGCTTAGGGGGAGTTACGCAGTATTTT
V gene: TRBV6-6
D gene: NA
J gene: TRBJ2-3
clone size: NA

CDR3 protein: CASSLTGFNTEAFF
CDR3 DNA: TGCGCCAGCAGCTTGACAGGATTCAACACTGAAGCTTTCTTT
V gene: TRBV5-1
D gene: NA
J gene: TRBJ1-1
clone size: NA

CDR3 protein: CASSVGRENTEAFF
CDR3 DNA: TGTGCCAGCAGCGTTGGTCGGGAGAACACTGAAGCTTTCTTT
V gene: TRBV11-2
D gene: NA
J gene: TRBJ1-1
clone size: NA

CDR3 protein: CASSGQGPSTDTQYF
CDR3 DNA: TGTGCCAGCAGCGGTCAGGGCCCCAGCACAGATACGCAGTATTTT
V gene: TRBV7-2
D gene: NA
J gene: TRBJ2-3
clone size: NA

CDR3 protein: CSVEIVTGGMNTEAFF
CDR3 DNA: TGCAGCGTTGAAATTGTAACAGGGGGAATGAACACTGAAGCTTTCTTT
V gene: TRBV29-1
D gene: TRBD1
J gene: TRBJ1-1
clone size: NA

CDR3 protein: CASSGGFGQPQHF
CDR3 DNA: TGCGCCAGCAGTGGGGGATTTGGCCAGCCCCAGCATTTT
V gene: TRBV10-1
D gene: NA
J gene: TRBJ1-5
clone size: few

CDR3 protein: CARSLIAVGDNQPQHF
CDR3 DNA: TGTGCCAGAAGCTTGATAGCCGTCGGGGACAATCAGCCCCAGCATTTT
V gene: TRBV5-3
D gene: NA
J gene: TRBJ1-5
clone size: NA

CDR3 protein: CASSQRGGSTGPDTQYF
CDR3 DNA: TGCGCCAGCAGCCAAAGGGGGGGGAGCACCGGTCCAGATACGCAGTATTTT
V gene: TRBV4-1
D gene: NA
J gene: TRBJ2-3
clone size: NA

CDR3 protein: CAWSPGLFQNQPQHF
CDR3 DNA: TGTGCCTGGAGCCCGGGGCTCTTTCAAAATCAGCCCCAGCATTTT
V gene: TRBV30
D gene: NA
J gene: TRBJ1-5
clone size: NA

CDR3 protein: CASSPKRLSDTQYF
CDR3 DNA: TGTGCCAGCTCCCCCAAACGGCTCTCGGATACGCAGTATTTT
V gene: TRBV18
D gene: NA
J gene: TRBJ2-3
clone size: few

CDR3 protein: CASSPNRGSQPQHF
CDR3 DNA: TGTGCCAGCAGTCCGAACAGGGGATCTCAGCCCCAGCATTTT
V gene: TRBV27
D gene: TRBD1
J gene: TRBJ1-5
clone size: NA

CDR3 protein: CAWRRDPDSYEQFF
CDR3 DNA: TGTGCCTGGAGAAGGGACCCCGATAGCTATGAGCAGTTCTTC
V gene: TRBV30
D gene: NA
J gene: TRBJ2-1
clone size: NA

CDR3 protein: CASSLIDGERAEQYF
CDR3 DNA: TGTGCCAGCAGTCTAATAGACGGGGAAAGGGCCGAGCAGTACTTC
V gene: TRBV7-6
D gene: NA
J gene: TRBJ2-7
clone size: NA

CDR3 protein: CASSLEGGSLEQYF
CDR3 DNA: TGCGCCAGCAGCTTGGAAGGGGGCAGTTTGGAGCAGTACTTC
V gene: TRBV5-1
D gene: TRBD1
J gene: TRBJ2-7
clone size: NA

CDR3 protein: CASSGQLRPGGPDFGTYEQYF
CDR3 DNA: TGTGCCAGCAGCGGACAATTACGACCGGGAGGTCCGGATTTCGGGACCTACGAGCAGTACTTC
V gene: TRBV13
D gene: TRBD2
J gene: TRBJ2-7
clone size: NA

CDR3 protein: CASSEWGGTTEAFF
CDR3 DNA: TGTGCCAGCAGTGAATGGGGGGGGACCACTGAAGCTTTCTTT
V gene: TRBV6-1
D gene: NA
J gene: TRBJ1-1
clone size: NA

CDR3 protein: CASSYSRGAGGDTQYF
CDR3 DNA: TGTGCCAGCAGTTACTCCCGAGGGGCGGGGGGAGATACGCAGTATTTT
V gene: TRBV6-5
D gene: TRBD2
J gene: TRBJ2-3
clone size: few

CDR3 protein: CASSQAGVTQPQHF
CDR3 DNA: TGTGCCAGTTCCCAGGCGGGGGTTACTCAGCCCCAGCATTTT
V gene: TRBV6-5
D gene: NA
J gene: TRBJ1-5
clone size: NA

CDR3 protein: CASSSNRGDTQYF
CDR3 DNA: TGTGCCAGCAGCTCCAACAGAGGCGATACGCAGTATTTT
V gene: TRBV28
D gene: NA
J gene: TRBJ2-3
clone size: few

CDR3 protein: CASSEGYSGANVLTF
CDR3 DNA: TGCGCCAGCAGTGAGGGATACTCTGGGGCCAACGTCCTGACTTTC
V gene: TRBV10-2
D gene: NA
J gene: TRBJ2-6
clone size: NA

CDR3 protein: CASSLGAVVGELFF
CDR3 DNA: TGCGCCAGCAGCTTAGGTGCAGTTGTCGGGGAGCTGTTTTTT
V gene: TRBV5-1
D gene: NA
J gene: TRBJ2-2
clone size: NA

CDR3 protein: CASTGQGINQPQHF
CDR3 DNA: TGTGCCAGCACGGGACAGGGGATCAATCAGCCCCAGCATTTT
V gene: TRBV2
D gene: TRBD1
J gene: TRBJ1-5
clone size: NA

CDR3 protein: CASSVSSGGVNSPLHF
CDR3 DNA: TGTGCCAGCAGCGTGTCCTCTGGGGGCGTGAATTCACCCCTCCACTTT
V gene: TRBV9
D gene: NA
J gene: TRBJ1-6
clone size: NA

CDR3 protein: CAISETLGDSQETQYF
CDR3 DNA: TGTGCCATCAGCGAAACGCTCGGGGACAGCCAAGAGACCCAGTACTTC
V gene: TRBV10-3
D gene: TRBD1
J gene: TRBJ2-5
clone size: NA

CDR3 protein: CASSPLRDRGGNEQFF
CDR3 DNA: TGTGCCAGCAGCCCCCTGCGGGACAGGGGGGGCAATGAGCAGTTCTTC
V gene: TRBV7-6
D gene: TRBD1
J gene: TRBJ2-1
clone size: once

CDR3 protein: CASSFAGSSYGELFF
CDR3 DNA: TGTGCCAGCAGCTTTGCCGGGAGTTCTTACGGGGAGCTGTTTTTT
V gene: TRBV7-2
D gene: NA
J gene: TRBJ2-2
clone size: once

CDR3 protein: CASSLNSGANVLTF
CDR3 DNA: TGTGCCAGCAGCCTCAACTCTGGGGCCAACGTCCTGACTTTC
V gene: TRBV7-2
D gene: NA
J gene: TRBJ2-6
clone size: NA

CDR3 protein: CASRSFPVGRGPVTDTQYF
CDR3 DNA: TGCGCCAGCAGATCATTCCCCGTTGGGCGCGGGCCGGTCACAGATACGCAGTATTTT
V gene: TRBV23-1
D gene: NA
J gene: TRBJ2-3
clone size: NA

CDR3 protein: CASSGQAFEGRAYNEQFF
CDR3 DNA: TGTGCCAGCAGTGGACAAGCCTTTGAGGGGAGAGCCTACAATGAGCAGTTCTTC
V gene: TRBV25-1
D gene: NA
J gene: TRBJ2-1
clone size: NA

CDR3 protein: CASSPPLGEQYF
CDR3 DNA: TGTGCCAGCAGTCCCCCTTTGGGCGAGCAGTACTTC
V gene: TRBV27
D gene: NA
J gene: TRBJ2-7
clone size: NA

CDR3 protein: CASSPLAGSYNEQFF
CDR3 DNA: TGTGCCAGCTCACCTCTAGCGGGCTCCTACAATGAGCAGTTCTTC
V gene: TRBV18
D gene: TRBD2
J gene: TRBJ2-1
clone size: NA

CDR3 protein: CATSTGKIGNTEAFF
CDR3 DNA: TGTGCCACCAGCACGGGGAAAATTGGGAACACTGAAGCTTTCTTT
V gene: TRBV15
D gene: NA
J gene: TRBJ1-1
clone size: few

CDR3 protein: CASSQAGTSNEQFF
CDR3 DNA: TGCGCCAGCAGCCAAGCCGGGACTAGCAATGAGCAGTTCTTC
V gene: TRBV4-1
D gene: TRBD2
J gene: TRBJ2-1
clone size: many

CDR3 protein: CASSLGAVQYF
CDR3 DNA: TGTGCCAGCAGCCTAGGGGCAGTCCAGTACTTC
V gene: TRBV11-2
D gene: NA
J gene: TRBJ2-5
clone size: NA

CDR3 protein: CAISSGQGRDPNSPLHF
CDR3 DNA: TGTGCCATCAGTTCGGGACAGGGTAGAGACCCTAATTCACCCCTCCACTTT
V gene: TRBV10-3
D gene: TRBD1
J gene: TRBJ1-6
clone size: NA

CDR3 protein: CSARIQGEKLFF
CDR3 DNA: TGCAGCGCCCGAATTCAAGGGGAAAAACTGTTTTTT
V gene: TRBV29-1
D gene: NA
J gene: TRBJ1-4
clone size: NA

CDR3 protein: CASSIALLQSYEQYF
CDR3 DNA: TGTGCCAGTAGTATCGCTCTTTTGCAGTCCTACGAGCAGTACTTC
V gene: TRBV19
D gene: NA
J gene: TRBJ2-7
clone size: NA

CDR3 protein: CASSYIGGEQYF
CDR3 DNA: TGTGCCAGCAGTTACATAGGGGGAGAGCAGTACTTC
V gene: TRBV6-5
D gene: NA
J gene: TRBJ2-7
clone size: NA

CDR3 protein: CASRRGTAGPNEQFF
CDR3 DNA: TGTGCCAGCAGACGCGGGACCGCGGGGCCCAATGAGCAGTTCTTC
V gene: TRBV6-1
D gene: NA
J gene: TRBJ2-1
clone size: NA

CDR3 protein: CASSQVGRDWYGYTF
CDR3 DNA: TGCGCCAGCAGCCAAGTCGGAAGGGATTGGTACGGCTACACCTTC
V gene: TRBV4-1
D gene: NA
J gene: TRBJ1-2
clone size: NA